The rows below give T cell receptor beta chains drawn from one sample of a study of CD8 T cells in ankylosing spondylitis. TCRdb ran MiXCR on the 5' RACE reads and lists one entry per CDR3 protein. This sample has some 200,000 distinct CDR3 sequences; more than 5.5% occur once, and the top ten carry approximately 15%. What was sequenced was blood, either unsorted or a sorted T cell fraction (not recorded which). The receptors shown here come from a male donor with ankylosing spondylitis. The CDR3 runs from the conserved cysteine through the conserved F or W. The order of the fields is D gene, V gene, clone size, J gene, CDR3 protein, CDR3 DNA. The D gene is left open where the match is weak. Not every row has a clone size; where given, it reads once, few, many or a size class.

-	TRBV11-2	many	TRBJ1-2	CASSLEAFYGYTF	TGTGCCAGCAGCTTAGAGGCCTTCTATGGCTACACCTTC
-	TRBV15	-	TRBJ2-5	CATRNRPTVLETQYF	TGTGCCACCAGAAATAGACCGACCGTCCTAGAGACCCAGTACTTC
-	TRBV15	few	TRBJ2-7	CATSRIRVDEQYF	TGTGCCACCAGCAGGATCAGGGTGGACGAGCAGTACTTC
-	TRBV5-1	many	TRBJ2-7	CASSLPGIPSYEQYF	TGCGCCAGCAGCTTGCCAGGGATTCCCTCCTACGAGCAGTACTTC
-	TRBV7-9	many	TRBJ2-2	CASSHTDTTVTGELFF	TGTGCCAGCAGTCATACGGACACCACTGTTACCGGGGAGCTGTTTTTT
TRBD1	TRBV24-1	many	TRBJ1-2	CATSDFPGQGDGYTF	TGTGCCACCAGTGATTTTCCGGGACAGGGCGATGGCTACACCTTC
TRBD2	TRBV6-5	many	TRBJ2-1	CASSYGTSGRVHEQFF	TGTGCCAGCAGTTACGGGACTAGCGGGAGAGTCCATGAGCAGTTCTTC
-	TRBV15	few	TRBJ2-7	CATSHRTVDYEQYF	TGTGCCACCAGCCATAGGACTGTGGACTACGAGCAGTACTTC
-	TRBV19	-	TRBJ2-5	CASRPPGVRETQYF	TGTGCCAGTCGACCCCCGGGGGTTCGGGAGACCCAGTACTTC
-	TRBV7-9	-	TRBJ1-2	CASSSNNYGYTF	TGTGCCAGCAGCTCCAACAACTATGGCTACACCTTC
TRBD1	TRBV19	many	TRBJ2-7	CASSIGTASYEQYF	TGTGCCAGTAGTATCGGGACAGCGTCCTACGAGCAGTACTTC
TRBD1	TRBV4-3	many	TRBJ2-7	CASSQDRNRGYEQYF	TGCGCCAGCAGCCAAGATAGGAACAGGGGCTACGAGCAGTACTTC
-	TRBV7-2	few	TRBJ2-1	CASSLGRSTYNEQFF	TGTGCCAGCAGCTTAGGACGGAGTACCTACAATGAGCAGTTCTTC
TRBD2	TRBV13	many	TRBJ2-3	CASSPGTSGPTQYF	TGTGCCAGCAGCCCGGGGACTAGCGGGCCTACGCAGTATTTT
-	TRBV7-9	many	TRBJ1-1	CASSLGLTEAFF	TGTGCCAGCAGCCTCGGGCTCACTGAAGCTTTCTTT